The next 14 T cell receptor beta chains were all read from a single sample in a study of cytomegalovirus exposure and HLA in healthy donors. PCR employed 60 Vbeta and 13 Jbeta primers. Sequenced by immunoSEQ multiplex PCR; TCRdb stores in-frame clones only, minus some. This table has 150,000 to 200,000 clones, around 80% appearing once. What was sequenced was PBMCs. The receptors stem from a middle-aged man in good health and CMV-seronegative.

The chain is built from TRBV6-1 and TRBJ2-5, with D tentatively TRBD2 (6 bases). Trimming stripped 4 bases from V and 5 bases from J, with 17 bases between. Germline-derived CDR1 and CDR2 are MNHNS and SASEGT. The CDR3 consists of 15 residues. DNA of the CDR3: TGTGCCAGCAGTGTATTTGGGGCAGGGAGGGAGACCCAGTACTTC. Amino acid sequence: CASSVFGAGRETQYF.

This clone appeared once. The chain has TRBV5-1 and TRBJ1-1; 9 positions match TRBD1. The length of the CDR3 is 14 residues. Germline V gene sequence: CDR1 SGHRS, CDR2 YFSETQ. The V gene end was trimmed by 4 bases and the J gene end by 1 base; junction bases not matched to a gene: 2. The chain's CDR3 is CASSVQGANTEAFF. The CDR3, as DNA: TGCGCCAGCAGCGTACAGGGGGCGAACACTGAAGCTTTCTTT.

This chain uses TRBV11-3 with TRBJ2-7, with 10 positions matching TRBD1. V dropped 4 bases and J dropped 4; count of bases not matched to a gene: 7. Germline V gives CDR1 SGHNT, CDR2 YENEEA. The CDR3 totals 15 residues. CDR3 coding DNA: TGTGCCAGCAGCTCCGGCCGGGACAGGGGTTACGAGCAGTACTTC. Translated: CASSSGRDRGYEQYF.

CDR3 sequence: CASTWKGSGAYNEQFF. The CDR3 bases are TGTGCCAGCACCTGGAAAGGTAGCGGGGCATACAATGAGCAGTTCTTC. The gene calls are TRBV2 and TRBJ2-1, with 8 bases aligning to TRBD2. This CDR3 is built from 16 residues. The V gene end was trimmed by 7 bases and the J gene end by 4 bases; junction bases not matched to a gene: 12. From germline, CDR1 is SNHLY and CDR2 FYNNEI.

J is TRBJ2-1 and V is TRBV30, with 7 bases matching TRBD2. J was trimmed by 0 bases and V by 2 bases; bases with no gene match: 7. Germline-derived CDR1 and CDR2 are GTSNPN and SVGIG (reference sequence). The CDR3 covers 16 residues. The CDR3 protein is CAWSPRGGSSYNEQFF. The CDR3 DNA is TGTGCCTGGAGTCCACGGGGCGGGAGCTCCTACAATGAGCAGTTCTTC. Full variable domain (outside the CDR3, taken from reference TRBV30 and TRBJ2-1): SQTIHQWPATLVQPVGSPLSLECTVEGTSNPNLYWYRQAAGRGLQLLFYSVGIGQISSEVPQNLSASRPQDRQFILSSKKLLLSDSGFYLCAWSPRGGSSYNEQFFGPGTRLTVL.

Of note for this clone: One junction end does not reproduce the germline sequence, and a read error may be involved. The V call is TRBV18, the J call TRBJ2-6; TRBD2 matches 8 bases. CDR1 and CDR2 (germline): KGHSH, LQKENI. This CDR3 comprises 19 residues. The CDR3 loop reads CASSPLGLAASSGANGLTF. CDR3 coding DNA: TGTGCCAGCTCACCACTCGGACTAGCCGCGAGCTCTGGGGCCAACGGCCTGACTTTC.

The sample holds a few counts of this clone. The chain couples TRBV2 to TRBJ2-2; D gene unclear. The germline V gene has CDR1 SNHLY and CDR2 FYNNEI. The CDR3 spans 13 residues. V was pared by 5 bases and J by 4 bases, with 8 bases between. The CDR3 reads CASSLFSTGELFF. CDR3 nucleotides: TGTGCCAGCAGTTTATTCAGCACCGGGGAGCTGTTTTTT.

This clone was observed a few times. V gene TRBV10-2 combines with J gene TRBJ2-7; the match to TRBD1 covers 11 bases. With 10 bases clipped from V and 4 bases from J, the junction kept 15 bases outside the gene matches. The CDR3 is made up of 16 amino acids. CDR1 and CDR2 from the germline V gene are WSHSY and SAAADI. CDR3 nucleotide sequence: TGCGCCACCTCCCCTCACGGGGACAGGGGGAAATACGAGCAGTACTTC. Protein product: CATSPHGDRGKYEQYF.

This chain joins TRBV5-1 and TRBJ2-1; TRBD2 matches at 9 bases. The J segment lost 7 bases and the V segment lost 3 bases, leaving 20 bases of the junction unmatched. The CDR3 sequence is 19 residues long. Germline lookup yields CDR1 SGHRS and CDR2 YFSETQ. The CDR3 spells CASSSRGGSGRIGGNEQFF. For the CDR3, the DNA is TGCGCCAGCAGCTCACGAGGCGGTAGCGGGAGAATAGGGGGAAATGAGCAGTTCTTC.

The CDR3 nucleotides are TGTGCCAGCAGGAGGGACACGGCTGGAGCACAGCCCCAGCATTTT. Translating it yields CASRRDTAGAQPQHF. V is TRBV2 and J is TRBJ1-5, with D maybe TRBD1 (6 bases). This CDR3 has 15 residues. Germline values: CDR1 SNHLY, CDR2 FYNNEI. The germline V and J ends were trimmed by 6 bases and 7 bases, with 19 bases remaining between them.

The chain carries TRBV11-2 and TRBJ1-2; TRBD1 might be the D (6 bases). CDR3 length: 13 amino acids. Germline V CDR1 and CDR2: SGHAT, FQNNGV. V gave up 5 bases and J gave up 5 bases, with 12 bases separating them. The CDR3 DNA sequence: TGTGCCAGCAGCCCCGGGACAAGTTATGGCTACACCTTC. As protein: CASSPGTSYGYTF.

The V gene is TRBV6-6, the J gene TRBJ2-7; the D gene is possibly TRBD2 (5 bases). CDR1 and CDR2 from the germline V gene are MNHNY and SVGAGI (reference sequence). The germline V and J ends were trimmed by 6 bases and 3 bases, with 18 bases remaining between them. The CDR3 has 15 amino acids. The CDR3 here is CASSPDYPAGYEQYF. CDR3 nucleotides: TGTGCCAGCAGCCCAGACTACCCCGCCGGCTACGAGCAGTACTTC.

This clone was seen a single time. The chain links TRBV29-1 to TRBJ2-6; possible D gene TRBD1, 5 bases. The germline V and J ends were trimmed by 4 bases and 0 bases, with 7 bases remaining between them. Germline V gene data show CDR1 as SQVTM and CDR2 as ANQGSEA. The CDR3 totals 14 residues. DNA of the CDR3: TGCAGCGTTGGACAGACCTCTGGGGCCAACGTCCTGACTTTC. It codes for CSVGQTSGANVLTF.

CDR3 sequence: CASSFKRVYEQYF. The CDR3 bases are TGTGCCAGCAGCTTTAAGCGGGTCTACGAGCAGTACTTC. V usage is TRBV7-2 and J usage is TRBJ2-7, with D tentatively TRBD2 (6 bases). The CDR3 has 13 residues. With 3 bases removed from V and 3 bases from J, the gap between germline ends came to 9 bases. Germline V gene lookup returns CDR1 SGHTA and CDR2 FQGNSA.